The T cell receptor (beta chain) described here comes from a study of blood T cell repertoires in COVID-19 (dated by TCRdb to about 2020). Broadly, across the study: Collaborator samples came from the United States, Italy and Spain and covered acute and convalescent phases of COVID-19. Deeply sampled blood TCRbeta repertoires from subjects exposed to, actively infected with, or recovered from COVID-19 were included in the dataset. Samples were obtained from the ongoing ImmuneRACE study (first 160 participants) and from 1,254 subjects provided by 6 global collaborators. The repertoires were released in a freely available public database intended as a resource for research on the immune response to SARS-CoV-2. The prospective study material was composed of cDNA or gDNA derived from T cells, B-cell-depleted T cells, or PBMCs. Where HLA class I and class II types were available, the types were taken from metadata supplied by the sample provider, not from assay-based typing. The sample metadata nearly always contained a de-identified subject ID, COVID-19 status, age in years and sex. Here is what the overall study found, with its caveats: Clinical and demographic metadata were provided uncurated, with the amount varying by source and participant.

Spanning cysteine to phenylalanine, the CDR3 consists of 12 amino acids. Only the CDR3 DNA is retained, 36 bases long and in frame from the first base. According to the germline V gene (reference sequence), CDR1 reads MNHNY and CDR2 reads SVGAGI. V loses 5 bases of germline sequence and J loses 5 bases, and the interval between the two ends is 10 bases. Of note for this clone: Its antigen has not been determined. Base quality data are lacking; no much larger clone is found one base away.

The collaborating institutions used their own protocols to collect whole blood in K2EDTA tubes. For TCRbeta analysis, collaborator samples were shipped as frozen whole blood, as isolated PBMCs, or as DNA extracted from either sample type. TCRbeta CDR3 regions were amplified from genomic DNA by means of the immunoSEQ Assay, a bias-controlled multiplex PCR. In the authors' own workflow: Within the assay, amplification of reference gene primers was used to estimate how many nucleated cells each sample contained. To quantify the absolute abundance of each unique TCRbeta CDR3 rearrangement, sequence reads were collapsed and filtered. For each sample, productive Simpson clonality was calculated as the square root of Simpson's diversity index across productive rearrangements. TCRdb took over this immuneACCESS table, retaining in-frame rearrangements with V and J assigned. Such tables are incomplete; in checked studies, under half of the missing clones stem from an unresolved V gene, and the remainder is unexplained. V and J calls and clone size are as listed in that table; D and trimming were resolved from the DNA. The sample table contains about 47,000 clones; only one count was recorded for 55% to 70% of them. The biggest ten clones account for 8.8% of the sample.

The sequence derives from a woman in her 70s with acute or convalescent COVID-19. What was sequenced was peripheral blood. This chain is built from TRBV6-6 and TRBJ2-7; the D gene is unclear. The bases are TGTGCCAGCAGTCCCGCGGCACACGAGCAGTACTTC. Its protein product is CASSPAAHEQYF.